This TCR beta chain came from a study of blood T cell repertoires in COVID-19. Germline CDR1 is SGHDT and CDR2 is YYEEEE. After removal of 4 bases from V and 6 bases from J, the junction contained 9 bases not matched to a gene. CDR3 length: 16 amino acids. Clones were sequenced by immunoSEQ multiplex PCR, and TCRdb holds only the in-frame ones, with some missing. The data contain more than 60,000 clones, about 82% of them seen just once; the ten biggest clones take up roughly two fifths. This chain connects TRBV5-6 to TRBJ2-2; TRBD1 matches 10 bases. Source material: peripheral blood. The TCR sequence derives from a human donor in a cohort sampled during active COVID-19. The CDR3 DNA follows: TGTGCCAGCAGCCGTGCCGGGACAGGGGCCCCCGGGGAGCTGTTTTTT. It yields the protein CASSRAGTGAPGELFF.